This T cell receptor beta chain was recovered during a study of T cell responses to AZD1222 COVID-19 vaccine. Overall study findings and caveats: There were vaccine-associated CD4 TCRs across spike, dominant at 160-218 and 743-854. Spike-specific TCR repertoires showed rising breadth and depth after two AZD1222 doses. Unmutated regions of variants are reportedly targeted by nearly half of spike-specific TCRs.

This clone appeared a single time. What it binds is unknown. TCRdb keeps only in-frame clones here, not all; method: immunoSEQ multiplex PCR. The repertoire has 200,000 to 250,000 clones, approximately 94% of them found once; the top ten carry around 1.8%. Germline CDR1 is SGHRS and CDR2 is YFSETQ. The CDR3 sequence is 13 residues long. V lost 5 bases and J lost 4, with 10 bases in between. Source: peripheral blood, taken 28 days after the second dose of the MenACWY control vaccine. The sequence was obtained from an adult who received the MenACWY meningococcal vaccine as a control. The chain uses TRBV5-1 and TRBJ2-1; TRBD1 might be the D (5 bases). The CDR3 DNA reads as TGCGCCAGCAGAGGGGTCAGTTACAATGAGCAGTTCTTC. Translated: CASRGVSYNEQFF.